A single sample is the source of the 7 T cell receptor beta chains below, sequenced in a study of T cell responses to AZD1222 COVID-19 vaccine (dated by TCRdb to the early 2020s). The time point label, as the study defines it: about 28 days (+/-7) after the second vaccine dose. The library relied on the immunoSEQ multiplex PCR assay. The immuneACCESS repertoire file appears here via TCRdb, limited to in-frame rearrangements. These files lack a portion of the clones; in checked studies, under half of the deficit traces to unresolved V genes, and the cause of the others is not known. A total of over 130,000 clones appear in this sample, 85% to 90% of them only once. The ten largest clones add up to approximately 1.6% of the sample. Source: peripheral blood, taken 28 days after the second AZD1222 dose. The source is an adult who received the AZD1222 COVID-19 vaccine.

The CDR3 is CASSLPTSSNQPQHF. The CDR3 DNA reads TGTGCCAGCAGCCTTCCAACTTCCAGCAATCAGCCCCAGCATTTT. The rearrangement uses TRBV5-8 and TRBJ1-5; D unclear. Germline CDR1 reads SGHTS; CDR2 reads YDEGEE. This CDR3 contains 15 residues. V dropped 4 bases and J dropped 1 base, with 12 bases sitting between them.

V gene TRBV6-5 combines with J gene TRBJ1-5; the D is unclear. The germline V gene encodes CDR1 MNHEY and CDR2 SVGAGI. This CDR3 region has 14 residues. Trimming shortened V by 2 bases and J by 7 bases, and 12 bases separated the two germline ends. The CDR3, as DNA: TGTGCCAGCAGTTACGGAGGTCAAGGGCAGCCCCAGCATTTT. It encodes CASSYGGQGQPQHF.

The chain is built from TRBV5-4 and TRBJ2-5, with 11 positions matching TRBD1. Germline V gene sequence: CDR1 SGHNT, CDR2 YYREEE (reference sequence). This CDR3 is built from 15 residues. J was trimmed by 4 bases and V by 2 bases; bases with no gene match: 4. CDR3 DNA: TGTGCCAGCAGCTTATCGGGACAGGGGGGAGAGACCCAGTACTTC. This gives the protein CASSLSGQGGETQYF.

The chain carries TRBV23-1 and TRBJ1-1; D is unclear. TRBV23-1 is an open reading frame, and its role is uncertain. V gave up 6 bases and J gave up 3 bases, with 11 bases separating them. The CDR3 contains 13 residues. The DNA of the CDR3 is TGCGCCAGCAGCCCCGACGGGTACACTGAAGCTTTCTTT. Amino acids: CASSPDGYTEAFF.

This clone was found a few times. The V gene is TRBV29-1, the J gene TRBJ1-2, with 7 nucleotides matching TRBD1. CDR1 SQVTM and CDR2 ANQGSEA come from the germline V gene. Losses at the gene ends were 6 bases for V and 4 bases for J; bases not matched to a gene: 8. The CDR3 sequence is 13 residues long. CDR3 nucleotides: TGCAGCGTGGCGGCAGGGGGGGCCTATGGCTACACCTTC. This encodes CSVAAGGAYGYTF. Complete variable domain (other parts from reference TRBV29-1 and TRBJ1-2): SAVISQKPSRDICQRGTSLTIQCQVDSQVTMMFWYRQQPGQSLTLIATANQGSEATYESGFVIDKFPISRPNLTFSTLTVSNMSPEDSSIYLCSVAAGGAYGYTFGSGTRLTVV.

The J gene is TRBJ1-2, the V gene TRBV5-1, with 9 bases matching TRBD1. Germline V gives CDR1 SGHRS, CDR2 YFSETQ. V gave up 1 base and J gave up 0 bases; unmatched junction bases: 7. This CDR3 spans 17 amino acids. CDR3 sequence: CASSLSPGQGSNYGYTF. The CDR3 bases are TGCGCCAGCAGCTTGTCCCCGGGACAGGGCTCTAACTATGGCTACACCTTC.

This rearrangement joins TRBV7-8 to TRBJ2-3, with D unclear. This CDR3 contains 14 residues. The germline CDR1 and CDR2 sequences are SGHVS and FQNEAQ. V was pared by 4 bases and J by 1 base, with 9 bases between. The CDR3 is CASSSDQRTDTQYF. The CDR3 DNA reads as TGTGCCAGCAGCTCGGATCAGCGCACAGATACGCAGTATTTT.